This passage covers 11 T cell receptor beta chains from one sample sequenced in a study of STAT3 mutations in large granular lymphocyte leukemia. Their target antigens are unknown. Notes on the study in general: In T-cell large granular lymphocyte leukemia, about half of patients showed multiple immunodominant subclonotypes.

The method was immunoSEQ multiplex PCR; TCRdb's version includes in-frame clones alone and lacks a portion of them. This table has 15,000 or so clones, roughly four fifths appearing once. The sequencing sample was made of peripheral blood mononuclear cells. These receptor sequences come from a man over 45 with T-cell large granular lymphocyte leukemia. Some clones in this sample may be carry-over from other donors' samples.

The gene calls are TRBV5-5 and TRBJ1-4; possible D gene TRBD1, 5 bases. This CDR3 has 14 amino acids. Trimming removed 2 bases at V and 4 bases at J, with 9 bases between. CDR1 is SGHKS and CDR2 is YYEKEE in the germline V gene (reference sequence). CDR3 sequence reads: CASSFGDSNEKLFF. As DNA, the CDR3 is TGTGCCAGCAGCTTCGGCGACAGTAATGAAAAACTGTTTTTT.

By frequency in the sample, this clone is large. The chain combines TRBV6-5 with TRBJ1-5, with D maybe TRBD1 (6 bases). This CDR3 is built from 14 residues. Germline values: CDR1 MNHEY, CDR2 SVGAGI. The V end lost 8 bases, the J end lost 3 bases, and 14 bases lay between the germline ends. The CDR3 bases are TGTGCCAGCCGGAGGAGGGGGGACAATCAGCCCCAGCATTTT. It encodes CASRRRGDNQPQHF.

This rearrangement joins TRBV11-2 to TRBJ2-7, with D hard to call. This CDR3 has 14 amino acids. Germline CDR1 is SGHAT and CDR2 is FQNNGV. With 3 bases removed from V and 1 base from J, the gap between germline ends came to 10 bases. The CDR3 region is CASSFLATSYEQYF. CDR3 in DNA: TGTGCCAGCAGCTTTCTGGCGACTTCCTACGAGCAGTACTTC. The whole variable domain, filled in from reference TRBV11-2 and TRBJ2-7, reads EAGVAQSPRYKIIEKRQSVAFWCNPISGHATLYWYQQILGQGPKLLIQFQNNGVVDDSQLPKDRFSAERLKGVDSTLKIQPAKLEDSAVYLCASSFLATSYEQYFGPGTRLTVT.

The chain uses TRBV2 and TRBJ1-2; 7 nucleotides match TRBD1. The CDR3 is 11 residues long. Germline trimming cut 7 bases from V and 6 bases from J; bases unmatched to any gene: 2. Germline CDR1 is SNHLY and CDR2 is FYNNEI. The CDR3 loop reads CASNRGDGYTF. DNA of the CDR3: TGTGCCAGCAACAGGGGAGATGGCTACACCTTC. Combining the CDR3 with reference TRBV2 and TRBJ1-2 gives the whole variable domain EPEVTQTPSHQVTQMGQEVILRCVPISNHLYFYWYRQILGQKVEFLVSFYNNEISEKSEIFDDQFSVERPDGSNFTLKIRSTKLEDSAMYFCASNRGDGYTFGSGTRLTVV.

V is TRBV4-3 and J is TRBJ2-3; 8 bases agree with TRBD2. The ends lost 4 bases at V and 7 bases at J; junction bases unmatched: 10. This CDR3 contains 15 residues. Germline lookup yields CDR1 LGHNA and CDR2 YSLEER. Here the CDR3 reads CASSPSERESNTQYF. The CDR3 region has the DNA TGCGCCAGCAGCCCTTCGGAGCGGGAGTCGAATACGCAGTATTTT.

This rearrangement joins TRBV6-5 to TRBJ2-7; perhaps D is TRBD1 or TRBD2 (5 bases each). The CDR3 is made up of 14 amino acids. Trimming took off 6 bases at V and 7 bases at J, with 19 bases between the two ends. Germline loops: CDR1 MNHEY, CDR2 SVGAGI. CDR3 coding DNA: TGTGCCAGCAGAAAAGGACCCCGAGGGGTAGAGCAGTACTTC. Amino acid sequence: CASRKGPRGVEQYF.

The rearrangement joins TRBV28 to TRBJ2-7; D is unclear. The CDR3 is made up of 13 amino acids. V was shortened by 5 bases and J by 3 bases, with 11 bases between the two germline ends. The germline gives CDR1 MDHEN, CDR2 SYDVKM. CDR3 coding DNA: TGTGCCAGCAGTAGCCATCAGCACTACGAGCAGTACTTC. It specifies CASSSHQHYEQYF. The complete variable domain, with remaining parts taken from reference TRBV28 and TRBJ2-7, reads DVKVTQSSRYLVKRTGEKVFLECVQDMDHENMFWYRQDPGLGLRLIYFSYDVKMKEKGDIPEGYSVSREKKERFSLILESASTNQTSMYLCASSSHQHYEQYFGPGTRLTVT.

The chain couples TRBV7-2 to TRBJ2-7; 11 bases are shared with TRBD2. Germline V gene data show CDR1 as SGHTA and CDR2 as FQGNSA. Trimming took 5 bases from V and 0 from J; bases not matched to a gene: 6. The CDR3 is made up of 16 amino acids. CDR3 amino acids: CASSTTSGSVSYEQYF. The CDR3 DNA follows: TGTGCCAGCAGCACCACTAGCGGGAGCGTCTCCTACGAGCAGTACTTC.

This chain joins TRBV7-2 and TRBJ2-2, with D uncertain. Per germline, CDR1 SGHTA and CDR2 FQGNSA. The CDR3 covers 15 residues. Deletions cut 5 bases from V and 4 bases from J, with 14 bases between. The CDR3 is CASSPLSLGTGELFF. CDR3 nucleotides: TGTGCCAGCAGCCCCTTATCGTTAGGCACCGGGGAGCTGTTTTTT.

This chain links TRBV5-1 with TRBJ2-7, with 7 positions matching TRBD1. Looked up from germline, CDR1 is SGHRS and CDR2 is YFSETQ. The CDR3 is 14 amino acids. Trimming at V came to 0 bases and at J to 4 bases, leaving 4 bases not matched to a gene. The CDR3, as DNA: TGCGCCAGCAGCTTGGGACAGGGAAATTACGAGCAGTACTTC. It yields the protein CASSLGQGNYEQYF. Full variable domain (outside the CDR3, taken from reference TRBV5-1 and TRBJ2-7): KAGVTQTPRYLIKTRGQQVTLSCSPISGHRSVSWYQQTPGQGLQFLFEYFSETQRNKGNFPGRFSGRQFSNSRSEMNVSTLELGDSALYLCASSLGQGNYEQYFGPGTRLTVT.

The chain has TRBV27 and TRBJ1-5; 8 bases align to TRBD1. The CDR3 is made up of 14 amino acids. V gave up 5 bases and J gave up 6 bases; unmatched junction bases: 6. Germline V gives CDR1 MNHEY, CDR2 SMNVEV (reference sequence). The CDR3 DNA sequence: TGTGCCAGCAGTACCGACAGGGGTCGTCAGCCCCAGCATTTT. It specifies CASSTDRGRQPQHF.